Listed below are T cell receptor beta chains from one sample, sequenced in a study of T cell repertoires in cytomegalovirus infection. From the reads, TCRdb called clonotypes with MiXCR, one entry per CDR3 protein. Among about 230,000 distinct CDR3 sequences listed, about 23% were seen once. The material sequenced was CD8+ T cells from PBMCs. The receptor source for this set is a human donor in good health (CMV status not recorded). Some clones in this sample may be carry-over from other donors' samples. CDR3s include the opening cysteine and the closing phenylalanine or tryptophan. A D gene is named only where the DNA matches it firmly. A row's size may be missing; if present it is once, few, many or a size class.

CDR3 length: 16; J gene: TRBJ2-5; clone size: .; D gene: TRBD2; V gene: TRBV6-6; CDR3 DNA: TGTGCCAGCAGTTACTTCGGGGAGGGGATTATCGAGACCCAGTACTTC; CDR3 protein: CASSYFGEGIIETQYF
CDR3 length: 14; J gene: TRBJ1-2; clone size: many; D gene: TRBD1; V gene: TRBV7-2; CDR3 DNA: TGTGCCAGCAGCTTACTGACAGGGGGGGACGGCTACACCTTC; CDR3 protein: CASSLLTGGDGYTF
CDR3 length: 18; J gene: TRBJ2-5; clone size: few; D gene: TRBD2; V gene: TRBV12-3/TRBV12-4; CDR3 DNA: TGTGCCAGCAGTCCCCCAGCGGGGGGGCCGCCCCTCCAAGAGACCCAGTACTTC; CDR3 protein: CASSPPAGGPPLQETQYF
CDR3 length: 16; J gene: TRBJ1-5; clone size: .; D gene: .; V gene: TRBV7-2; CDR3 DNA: TGTGCCAGCAGCTTAGCGGGCACCGAGAGCAATCAGCCCCAGCATTTT; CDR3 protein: CASSLAGTESNQPQHF
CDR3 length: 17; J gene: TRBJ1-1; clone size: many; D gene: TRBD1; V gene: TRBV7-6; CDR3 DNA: TGTGCCAGCAGCTTAGCGTACAGGGGGAAGGTGAACACTGAAGCTTTCTTT; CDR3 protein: CASSLAYRGKVNTEAFF
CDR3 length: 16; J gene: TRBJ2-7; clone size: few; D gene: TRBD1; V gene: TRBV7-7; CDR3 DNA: TGTGCCAGCAGCTTAGAGGGACAGGACTTCTCCTACGAGCAGTACTTC; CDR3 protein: CASSLEGQDFSYEQYF
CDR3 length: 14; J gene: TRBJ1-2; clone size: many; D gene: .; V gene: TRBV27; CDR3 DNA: TGTGCCAGCAGTTTATCGCCGGGGGCGGTTGGCTACACCTTC; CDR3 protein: CASSLSPGAVGYTF
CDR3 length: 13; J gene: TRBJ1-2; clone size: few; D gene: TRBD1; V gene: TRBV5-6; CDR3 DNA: TGTGCCAGCAGACGACAGGGCTTCTATGGCTACACCTTC; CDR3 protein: CASRRQGFYGYTF
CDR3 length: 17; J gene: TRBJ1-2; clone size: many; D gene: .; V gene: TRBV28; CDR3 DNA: TGTGCCAGCAGTTCACCCAGGGACTCGGACGGGAACTATGGCTACACCTTC; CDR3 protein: CASSSPRDSDGNYGYTF
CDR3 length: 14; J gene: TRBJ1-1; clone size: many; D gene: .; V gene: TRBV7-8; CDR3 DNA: TGTGCCAGCAGCTTAACGGGAGGGTACACTGAAGCTTTCTTT; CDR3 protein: CASSLTGGYTEAFF
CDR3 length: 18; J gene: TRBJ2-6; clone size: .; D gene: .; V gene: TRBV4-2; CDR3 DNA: TGTGCCAGCAGCCAGGACCCAGAGGGGCGCTCTGGGGCCAACGTCCTGACTTTC; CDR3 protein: CASSQDPEGRSGANVLTF
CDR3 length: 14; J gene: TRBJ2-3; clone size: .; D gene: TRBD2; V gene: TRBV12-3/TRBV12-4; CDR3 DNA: TGTGCCAGCAGGACTAGCGGGGCTTCAGATACGCAGTATTTT; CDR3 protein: CASRTSGASDTQYF
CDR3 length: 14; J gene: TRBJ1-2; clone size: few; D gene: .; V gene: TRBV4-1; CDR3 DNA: TGCGCCAGCAGCCAAGATCGACTGACAGGACTCTACACCTTC; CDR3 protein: CASSQDRLTGLYTF
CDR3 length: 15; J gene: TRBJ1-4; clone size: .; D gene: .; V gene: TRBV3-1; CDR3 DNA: TGTGCCAGCAGCCAAGGGGCAGGGAATAATGAAAAACTGTTTTTT; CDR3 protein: CASSQGAGNNEKLFF
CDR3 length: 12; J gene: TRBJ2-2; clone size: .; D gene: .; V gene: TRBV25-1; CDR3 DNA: TGTGCCAGCAGTCAGGGCGGCGGGGAGCTGTTTTTT; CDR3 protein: CASSQGGGELFF
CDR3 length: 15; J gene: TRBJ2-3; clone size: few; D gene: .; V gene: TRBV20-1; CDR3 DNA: TGCAGTGCTGATACCGGGGGTTCTAGCACAGATACGCAGTATTTT; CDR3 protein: CSADTGGSSTDTQYF
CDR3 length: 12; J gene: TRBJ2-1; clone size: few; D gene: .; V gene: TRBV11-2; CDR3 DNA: TGTGCCAGCAGCTTCCGCCACAATGAGCAGTTCTTC; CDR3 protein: CASSFRHNEQFF
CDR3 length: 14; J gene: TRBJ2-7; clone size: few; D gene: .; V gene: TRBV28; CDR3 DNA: TGTGCCAGCAGTTTATGGACCGCCTCCTACGAGCAGTACTTC; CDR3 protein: CASSLWTASYEQYF
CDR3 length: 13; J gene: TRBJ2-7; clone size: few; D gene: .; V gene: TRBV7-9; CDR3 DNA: TGTGCCAGCAGCTTTCCCGGGTCGGGCGAGCAGTACTTC; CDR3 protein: CASSFPGSGEQYF
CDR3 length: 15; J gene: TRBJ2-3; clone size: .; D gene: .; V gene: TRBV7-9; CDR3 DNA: TGTGCCAGCAGCTTAGGACCTCCCACCACAGATACGCAGTATTTT; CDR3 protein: CASSLGPPTTDTQYF
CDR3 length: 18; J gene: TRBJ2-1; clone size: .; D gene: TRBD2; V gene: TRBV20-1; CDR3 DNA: TGCAGTGCCCCTCTAGCGGGGCCTCTCGGGGTCTCCTACAATGAGCAGTTCTTC; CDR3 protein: CSAPLAGPLGVSYNEQFF
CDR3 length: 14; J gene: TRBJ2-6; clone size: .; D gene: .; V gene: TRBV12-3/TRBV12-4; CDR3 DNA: TGTGCCAGCAGGCTTTCTTCTGGGGCCAACGTCCTGACTTTC; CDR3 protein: CASRLSSGANVLTF
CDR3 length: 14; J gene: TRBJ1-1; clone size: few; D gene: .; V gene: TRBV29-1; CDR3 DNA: TGCAGCGTCCCCCTACAGGGTTTTGGCACTGAAGCTTTCTTT; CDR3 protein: CSVPLQGFGTEAFF
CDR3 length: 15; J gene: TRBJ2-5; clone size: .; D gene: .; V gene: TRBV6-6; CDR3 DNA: TGTGCCAGCAGTTACCAGCCGGGCTCCCAAGAGACCCAGTACTTC; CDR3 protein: CASSYQPGSQETQYF
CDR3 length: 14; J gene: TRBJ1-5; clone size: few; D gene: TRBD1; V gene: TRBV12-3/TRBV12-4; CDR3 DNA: TGTGCCAGCACCCTGACAGGGGGCAATCAGCCCCAGCATTTT; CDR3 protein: CASTLTGGNQPQHF
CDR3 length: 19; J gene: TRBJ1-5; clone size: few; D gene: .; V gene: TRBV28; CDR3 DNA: TGTGCCAGCAGTTTCATTACGCCCGCGGGAGATATCAGCAATCAGCCCCAGCATTTT; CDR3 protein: CASSFITPAGDISNQPQHF
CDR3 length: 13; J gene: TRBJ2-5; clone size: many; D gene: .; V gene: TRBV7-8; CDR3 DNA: TGTGCCAGCAGCCACATCGGGGACGAGACCCAGTACTTC; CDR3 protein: CASSHIGDETQYF
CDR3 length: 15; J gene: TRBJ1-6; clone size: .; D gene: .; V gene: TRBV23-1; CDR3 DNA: TGCGCCAGCAGTCAATCCGCCGATCATAATTCACCCCTCCACTTT; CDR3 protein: CASSQSADHNSPLHF
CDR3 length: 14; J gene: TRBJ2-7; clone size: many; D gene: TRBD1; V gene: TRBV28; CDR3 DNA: TGTGCCAGCAGCGCCGTCAGGGGGCTGTACGAGCAGTACTTC; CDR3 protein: CASSAVRGLYEQYF
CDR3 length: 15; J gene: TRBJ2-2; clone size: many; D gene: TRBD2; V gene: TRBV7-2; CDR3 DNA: TGTGCCAGCAGCATGACTAGCGGCGAGCACGGGGAGCTGTTTTTT; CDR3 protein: CASSMTSGEHGELFF
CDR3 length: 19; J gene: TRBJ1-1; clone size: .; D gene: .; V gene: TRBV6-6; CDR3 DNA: TGTGCCAGCAGCTCCCTGTGGGACACTGGGGCCGACATGAACACTGAAGCTTTCTTT; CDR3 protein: CASSSLWDTGADMNTEAFF
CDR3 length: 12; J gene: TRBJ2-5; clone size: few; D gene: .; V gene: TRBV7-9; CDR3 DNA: TGTGCCAGCAGTAAAGACAAAGAGACCCAGTACTTC; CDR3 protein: CASSKDKETQYF
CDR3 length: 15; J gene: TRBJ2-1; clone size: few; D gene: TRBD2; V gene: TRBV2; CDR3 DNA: TGTGCCAGCCTCGGGACTAGCGGGGGATACAATGAGCAGTTCTTC; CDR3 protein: CASLGTSGGYNEQFF
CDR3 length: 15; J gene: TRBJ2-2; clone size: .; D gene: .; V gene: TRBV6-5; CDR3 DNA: TGTGCCAGCAGTTTTGAGGACAGCCTTTCGGGGGAGCTGTTTTTT; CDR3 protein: CASSFEDSLSGELFF
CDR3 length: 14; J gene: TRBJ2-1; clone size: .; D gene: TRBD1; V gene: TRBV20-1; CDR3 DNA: TGCAGTGCACCCGGACAGGGTTCCTACAATGAGCAGTTCTTC; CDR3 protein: CSAPGQGSYNEQFF
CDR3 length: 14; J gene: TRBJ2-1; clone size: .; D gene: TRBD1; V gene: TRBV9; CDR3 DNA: TGTGCCAGCAGCGGGGGACAGGGGGTAGATGAGCAGTTCTTC; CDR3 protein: CASSGGQGVDEQFF
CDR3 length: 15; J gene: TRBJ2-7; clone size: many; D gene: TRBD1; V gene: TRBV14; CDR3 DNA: TGTGCCAGCAGCGCTCCGGGACAGGGGTCCTACGAGCAGTACTTC; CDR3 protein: CASSAPGQGSYEQYF
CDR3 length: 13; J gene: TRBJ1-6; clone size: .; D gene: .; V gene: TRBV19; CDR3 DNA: TGTGCCAGTAGTGAAAAGGTTAATTCACCCCTCCACTTT; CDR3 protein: CASSEKVNSPLHF
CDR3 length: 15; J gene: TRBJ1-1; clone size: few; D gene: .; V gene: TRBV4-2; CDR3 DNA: TGTGCCAGCAGCCAAGGGACGGGGACGAACACTGAAGCTTTCTTT; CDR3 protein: CASSQGTGTNTEAFF
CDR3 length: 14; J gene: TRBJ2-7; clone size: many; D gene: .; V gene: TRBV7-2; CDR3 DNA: TGTGCCAGCAGCTTAGAGTGGGGGGCCTACGAGCAGTACTTC; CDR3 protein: CASSLEWGAYEQYF
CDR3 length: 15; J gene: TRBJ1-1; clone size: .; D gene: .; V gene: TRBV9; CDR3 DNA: TGTGCCAGCAGCGTAGGGGGGGGTATGAACACTGAAGCTTTCTTT; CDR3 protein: CASSVGGGMNTEAFF
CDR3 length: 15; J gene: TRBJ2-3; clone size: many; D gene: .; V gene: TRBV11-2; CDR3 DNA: TGTGCCAGCAGCACCTGGACGGAGAGCACAGATACGCAGTATTTT; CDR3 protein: CASSTWTESTDTQYF
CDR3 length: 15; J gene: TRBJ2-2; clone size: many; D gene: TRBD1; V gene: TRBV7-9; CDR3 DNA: TGTGCCAGCAGCTCCCCGACAGGGTACACCGGGGAGCTGTTTTTT; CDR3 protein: CASSSPTGYTGELFF
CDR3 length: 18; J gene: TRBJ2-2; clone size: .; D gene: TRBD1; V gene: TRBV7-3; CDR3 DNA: TGTGCCAGCAGCTTAACGTTCCCGGGACAGGGGAGTGCCGGGGAGCTGTTTTTT; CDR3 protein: CASSLTFPGQGSAGELFF
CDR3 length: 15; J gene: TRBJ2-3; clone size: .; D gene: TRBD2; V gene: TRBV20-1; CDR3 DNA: TGCAGTGCTAGAGGTCCTAGCGGGGGGGCCGCTACGCAGTATTTT; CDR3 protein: CSARGPSGGAATQYF
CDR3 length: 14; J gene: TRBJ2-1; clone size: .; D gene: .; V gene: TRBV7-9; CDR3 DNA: TGTGCCAGCAGCATATCAGGGTTGAGGAATGAGCTGTTCTTC; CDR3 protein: CASSISGLRNELFF
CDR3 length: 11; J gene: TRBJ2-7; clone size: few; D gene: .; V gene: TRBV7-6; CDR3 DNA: TGTGCCAGCAGCCAATCACGGGAGCAGTACTTC; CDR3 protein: CASSQSREQYF
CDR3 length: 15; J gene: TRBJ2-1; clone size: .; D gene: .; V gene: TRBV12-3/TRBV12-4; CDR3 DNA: TGTGCCAGCAGTTTAAGAGGACACGACAACAATGAGCAGTTCTTC; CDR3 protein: CASSLRGHDNNEQFF
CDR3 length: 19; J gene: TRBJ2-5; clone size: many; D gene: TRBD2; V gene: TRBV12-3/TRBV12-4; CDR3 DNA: TGTGCCAGCAGTTTTGCGCCTGGACTAGCGGGGGGATTTCCAGAGACCCAGTACTTC; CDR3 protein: CASSFAPGLAGGFPETQYF
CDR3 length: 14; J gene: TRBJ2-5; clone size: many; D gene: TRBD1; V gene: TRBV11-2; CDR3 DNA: TGTGCCAGCAGCCGGGGACAGAACCAAGAGACCCAGTACTTC; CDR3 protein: CASSRGQNQETQYF
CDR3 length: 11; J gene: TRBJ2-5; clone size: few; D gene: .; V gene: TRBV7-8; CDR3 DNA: TGTGCCAGCAGCTCAACGGAGACCCAGTACTTC; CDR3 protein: CASSSTETQYF
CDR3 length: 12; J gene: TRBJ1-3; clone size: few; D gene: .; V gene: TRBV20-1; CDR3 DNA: TGCAGTGCCCGGAGATCTGGAAACACCATATATTTT; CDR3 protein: CSARRSGNTIYF
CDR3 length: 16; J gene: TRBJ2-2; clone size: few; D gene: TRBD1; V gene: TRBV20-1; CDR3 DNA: TGCAGTGCCTCTCTTCCGGGACAGGGGGCGTATGGGGAGCTGTTTTTT; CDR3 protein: CSASLPGQGAYGELFF
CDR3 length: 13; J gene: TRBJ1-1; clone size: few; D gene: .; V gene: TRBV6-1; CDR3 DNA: TGTGCGAATTCACACGGGGGAGCCACTGAAGCTTTCTTT; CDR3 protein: CANSHGGATEAFF
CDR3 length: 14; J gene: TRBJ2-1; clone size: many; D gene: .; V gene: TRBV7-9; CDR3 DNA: TGTGCCAGCAGCCCTAGGGACTCCTACAATGAGCAGTTCTTC; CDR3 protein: CASSPRDSYNEQFF
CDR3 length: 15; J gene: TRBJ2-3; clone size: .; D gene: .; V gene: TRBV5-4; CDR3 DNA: TGTGCCAGCAGCCCCCGGTGGGCCCCACCAGATACGCAGTATTTT; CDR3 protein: CASSPRWAPPDTQYF
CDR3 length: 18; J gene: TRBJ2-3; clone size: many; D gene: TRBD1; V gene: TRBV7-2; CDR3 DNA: TGTGCCAGCAGCGGTCCGGGACAGGGGCCGTTCCCAATGAGTACGCAGTATTTT; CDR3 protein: CASSGPGQGPFPMSTQYF
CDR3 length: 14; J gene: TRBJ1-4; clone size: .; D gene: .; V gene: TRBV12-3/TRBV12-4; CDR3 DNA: TGTGCCAGCAGTTTGAAATCGACTAATGAAAAACTGTTTTTT; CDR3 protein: CASSLKSTNEKLFF